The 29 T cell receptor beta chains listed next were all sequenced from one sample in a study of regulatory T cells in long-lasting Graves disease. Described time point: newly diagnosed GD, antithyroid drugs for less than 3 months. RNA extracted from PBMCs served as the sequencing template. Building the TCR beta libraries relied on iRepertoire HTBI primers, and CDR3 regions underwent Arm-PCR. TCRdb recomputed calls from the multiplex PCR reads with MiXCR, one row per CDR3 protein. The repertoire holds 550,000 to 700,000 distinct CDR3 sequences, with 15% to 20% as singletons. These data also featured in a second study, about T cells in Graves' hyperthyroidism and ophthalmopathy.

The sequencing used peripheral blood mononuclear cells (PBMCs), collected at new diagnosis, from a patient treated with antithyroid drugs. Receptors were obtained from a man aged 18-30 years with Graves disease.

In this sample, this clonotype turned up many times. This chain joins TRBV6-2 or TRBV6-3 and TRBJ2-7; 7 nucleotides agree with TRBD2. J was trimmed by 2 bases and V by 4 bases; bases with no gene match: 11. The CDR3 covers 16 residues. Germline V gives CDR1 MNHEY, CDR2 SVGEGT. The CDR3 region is CASSSILAEGTYEQYF. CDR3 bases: TGTGCCAGCAGTTCGATTCTAGCGGAAGGGACCTACGAGCAGTACTTC.

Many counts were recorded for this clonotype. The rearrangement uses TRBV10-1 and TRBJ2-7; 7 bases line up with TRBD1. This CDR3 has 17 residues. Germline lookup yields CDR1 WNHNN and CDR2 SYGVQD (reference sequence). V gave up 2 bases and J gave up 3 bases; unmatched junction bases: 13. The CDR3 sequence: CASSESSRQGRYYEQYF. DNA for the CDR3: TGCGCCAGCAGTGAGAGCTCACGACAGGGACGATACTACGAGCAGTACTTC.

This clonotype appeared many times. DNA of the CDR3: TGCGCCAGCAGCCCGGACAGAGGGGGCTACACCTTC. This gives the protein CASSPDRGGYTF. This chain uses TRBV5-1 with TRBJ1-2; D perhaps matches TRBD1 (6 bases). The germline V and J ends were trimmed by 4 bases and 8 bases, with 12 bases remaining between them. Germline V CDR1 and CDR2: SGHRS, YFSETQ. The CDR3 covers 12 residues.

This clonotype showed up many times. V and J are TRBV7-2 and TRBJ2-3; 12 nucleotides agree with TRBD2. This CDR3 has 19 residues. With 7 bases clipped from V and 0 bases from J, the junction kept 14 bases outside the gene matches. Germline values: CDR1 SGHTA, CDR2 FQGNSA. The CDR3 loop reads CASTAGWLAGGASTDTQYF. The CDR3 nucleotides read TGTGCCAGCACCGCAGGTTGGCTAGCGGGAGGGGCTAGCACAGATACGCAGTATTTT.

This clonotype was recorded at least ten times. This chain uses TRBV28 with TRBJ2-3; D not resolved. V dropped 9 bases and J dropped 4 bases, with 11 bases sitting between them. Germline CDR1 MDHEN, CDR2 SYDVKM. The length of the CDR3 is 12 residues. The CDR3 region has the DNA TGTGCCAGTCAGACACCCGCAGATACGCAGTATTTT. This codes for CASQTPADTQYF.

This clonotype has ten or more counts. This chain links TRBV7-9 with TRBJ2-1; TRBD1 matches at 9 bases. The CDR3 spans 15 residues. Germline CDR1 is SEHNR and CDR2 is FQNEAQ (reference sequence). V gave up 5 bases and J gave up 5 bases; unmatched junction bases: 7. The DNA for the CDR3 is TGTGCCAGCAGCGCTGTGGGACAGGGCGACAATGAGCAGTTCTTC. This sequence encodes CASSAVGQGDNEQFF.

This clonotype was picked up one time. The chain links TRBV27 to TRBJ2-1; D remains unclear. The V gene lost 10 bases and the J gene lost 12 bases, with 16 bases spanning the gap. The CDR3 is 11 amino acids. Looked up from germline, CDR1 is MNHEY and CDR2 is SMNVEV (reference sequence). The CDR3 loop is CATRLGRVQFF. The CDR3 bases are TGTGCCACCCGACTTGGGCGCGTGCAGTTCTTC.

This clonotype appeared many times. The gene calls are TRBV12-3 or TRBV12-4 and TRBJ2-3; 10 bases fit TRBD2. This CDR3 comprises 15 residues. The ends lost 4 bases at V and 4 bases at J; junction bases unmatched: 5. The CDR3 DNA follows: TGTGCCAGCAGTTCTCCTAGCGGGAGCGCAGATACGCAGTATTTT. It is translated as CASSSPSGSADTQYF.

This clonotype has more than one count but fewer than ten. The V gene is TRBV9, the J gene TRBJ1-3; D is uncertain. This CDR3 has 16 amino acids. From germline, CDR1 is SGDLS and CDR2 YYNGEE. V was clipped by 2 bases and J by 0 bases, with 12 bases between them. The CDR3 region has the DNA TGTGCCAGCAGCGTCTTGGACGGGAGCTCTGGAAACACCATATATTTT. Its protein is CASSVLDGSSGNTIYF.

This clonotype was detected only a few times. The chain's CDR3 is CASSSLGRAQETQYF. The CDR3 nucleotides are TGTGCCAGCAGCTCACTCGGACGAGCCCAAGAGACCCAGTACTTC. The V call is TRBV9, the J call TRBJ2-5; no definite D call. The CDR3 loop spans 15 amino acids. Germline V gives CDR1 SGDLS, CDR2 YYNGEE. V was pared by 4 bases and J by 1 base, with 14 bases between. The full variable domain, completed using reference TRBV9 and TRBJ2-5, is DSGVTQTPKHLITATGQRVTLRCSPRSGDLSVYWYQQSLDQGLQFLIQYYNGEERAKGNILERFSAQQFPDLHSELNLSSLELGDSALYFCASSSLGRAQETQYFGPGTRLLVL.

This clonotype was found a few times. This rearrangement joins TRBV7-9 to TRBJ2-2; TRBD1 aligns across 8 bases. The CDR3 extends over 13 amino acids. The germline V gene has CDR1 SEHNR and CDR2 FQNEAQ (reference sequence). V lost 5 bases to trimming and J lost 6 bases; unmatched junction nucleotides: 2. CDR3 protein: CASSRQGPGELFF. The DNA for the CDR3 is TGTGCCAGCAGCCGACAGGGGCCCGGGGAGCTGTTTTTT. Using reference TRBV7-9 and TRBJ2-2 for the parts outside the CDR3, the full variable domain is DTGVSQNPRHKITKRGQNVTFRCDPISEHNRLYWYRQTLGQGPEFLTYFQNEAQLEKSRLLSDRFSAERPKGSFSTLEIQRTEQGDSAMYLCASSRQGPGELFFGEGSRLTVL.

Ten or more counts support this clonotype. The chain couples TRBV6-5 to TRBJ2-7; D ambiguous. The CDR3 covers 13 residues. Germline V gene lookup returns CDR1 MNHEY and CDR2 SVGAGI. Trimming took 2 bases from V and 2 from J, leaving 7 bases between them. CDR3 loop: CASSYAQTYEQYF. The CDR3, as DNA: TGTGCCAGCAGTTACGCCCAAACCTACGAGCAGTACTTC.

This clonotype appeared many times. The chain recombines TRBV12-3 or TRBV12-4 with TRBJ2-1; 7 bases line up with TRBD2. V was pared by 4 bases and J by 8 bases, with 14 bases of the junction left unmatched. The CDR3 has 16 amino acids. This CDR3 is CASSSSVGRERYEQFF. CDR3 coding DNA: TGTGCCAGCAGTTCCTCCGTGGGGCGGGAGAGGTATGAGCAGTTCTTC.

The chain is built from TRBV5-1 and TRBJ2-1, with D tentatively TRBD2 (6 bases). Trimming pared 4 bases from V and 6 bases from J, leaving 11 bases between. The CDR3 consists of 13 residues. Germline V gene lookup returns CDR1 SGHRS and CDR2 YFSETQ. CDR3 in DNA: TGCGCCAGCAGCGCGACTAGATCCAATGAGCAGTTCTTC. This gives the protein CASSATRSNEQFF.

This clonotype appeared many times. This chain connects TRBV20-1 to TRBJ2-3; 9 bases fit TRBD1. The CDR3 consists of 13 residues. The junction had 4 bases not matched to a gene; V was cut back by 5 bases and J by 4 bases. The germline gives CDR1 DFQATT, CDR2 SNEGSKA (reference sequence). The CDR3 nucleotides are TGCAGTGCTGTGGGACAGGGCGCAGATACGCAGTATTTT. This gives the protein CSAVGQGADTQYF.

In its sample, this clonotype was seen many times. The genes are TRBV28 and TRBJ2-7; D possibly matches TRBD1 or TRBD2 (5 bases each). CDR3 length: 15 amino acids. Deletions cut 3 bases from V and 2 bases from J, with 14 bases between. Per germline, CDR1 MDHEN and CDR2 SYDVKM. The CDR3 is CASSFFGTHAYEQYF. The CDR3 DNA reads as TGTGCCAGCAGTTTCTTCGGGACCCATGCCTACGAGCAGTACTTC. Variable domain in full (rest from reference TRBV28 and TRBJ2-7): DVKVTQSSRYLVKRTGEKVFLECVQDMDHENMFWYRQDPGLGLRLIYFSYDVKMKEKGDIPEGYSVSREKKERFSLILESASTNQTSMYLCASSFFGTHAYEQYFGPGTRLTVT.

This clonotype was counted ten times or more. The CDR3 DNA is TGTGCCAGCAGGCAGGGCCTGAACACTGAAGCTTTCTTT. Translation gives CASRQGLNTEAFF. The V gene is TRBV6-2 or TRBV6-3, the J gene TRBJ1-1; maybe TRBD1 (5 bases). The CDR3 runs to 13 residues. The germline V gene has CDR1 MNHEY and CDR2 SVGEGT. Trimming removed 6 bases at V and 0 bases at J, with 8 bases between.

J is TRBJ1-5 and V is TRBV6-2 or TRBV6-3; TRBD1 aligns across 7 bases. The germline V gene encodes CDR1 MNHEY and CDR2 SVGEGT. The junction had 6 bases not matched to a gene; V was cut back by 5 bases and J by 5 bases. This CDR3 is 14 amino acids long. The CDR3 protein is CASSEAGGDQPQHF. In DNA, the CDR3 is TGTGCCAGCAGTGAAGCAGGGGGAGATCAGCCCCAGCATTTT.

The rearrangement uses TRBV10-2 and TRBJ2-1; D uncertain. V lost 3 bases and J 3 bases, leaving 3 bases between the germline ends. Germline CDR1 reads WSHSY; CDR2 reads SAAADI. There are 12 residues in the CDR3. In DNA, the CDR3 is TGCGCCAGCAGTGACGGCTACAATGAGCAGTTCTTC. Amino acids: CASSDGYNEQFF.

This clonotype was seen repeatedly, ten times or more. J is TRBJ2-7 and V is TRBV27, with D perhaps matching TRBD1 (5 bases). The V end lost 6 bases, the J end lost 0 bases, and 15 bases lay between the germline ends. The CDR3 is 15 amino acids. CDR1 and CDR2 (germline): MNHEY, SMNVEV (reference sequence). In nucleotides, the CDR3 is TGTGCCAGCAGCCCAGGGTCCCGAGGCTCCTACGAGCAGTACTTC. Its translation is CASSPGSRGSYEQYF.

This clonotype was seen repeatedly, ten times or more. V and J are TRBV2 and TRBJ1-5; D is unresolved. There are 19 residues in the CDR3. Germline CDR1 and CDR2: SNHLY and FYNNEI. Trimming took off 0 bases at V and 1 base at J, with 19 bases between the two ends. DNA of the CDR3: TGTGCCAGCAGTGAAGCGCTTCTTGGGCGCAGGATAAGCAATCAGCCCCAGCATTTT. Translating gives CASSEALLGRRISNQPQHF.

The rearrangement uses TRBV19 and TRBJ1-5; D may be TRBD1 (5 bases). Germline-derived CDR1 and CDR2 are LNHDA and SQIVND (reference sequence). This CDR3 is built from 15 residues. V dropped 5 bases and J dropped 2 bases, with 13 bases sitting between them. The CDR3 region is CASSWGLGGNQPQHF. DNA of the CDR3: TGTGCCAGTAGTTGGGGCTTAGGGGGCAATCAGCCCCAGCATTTT.

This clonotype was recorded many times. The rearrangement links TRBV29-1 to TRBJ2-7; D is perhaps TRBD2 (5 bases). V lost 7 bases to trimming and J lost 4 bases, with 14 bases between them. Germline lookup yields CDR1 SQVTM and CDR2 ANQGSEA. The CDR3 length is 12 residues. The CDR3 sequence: CSASFGSYEQYF. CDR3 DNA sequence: TGCAGCGCCAGTTTTGGGAGTTACGAGCAGTACTTC.

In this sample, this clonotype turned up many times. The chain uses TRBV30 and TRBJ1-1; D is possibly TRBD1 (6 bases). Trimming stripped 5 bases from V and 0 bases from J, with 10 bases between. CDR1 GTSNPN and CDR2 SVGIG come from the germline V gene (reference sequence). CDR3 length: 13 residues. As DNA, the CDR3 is TGTGCCTGGGGTACAGGGATGAACACTGAAGCTTTCTTT. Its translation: CAWGTGMNTEAFF.

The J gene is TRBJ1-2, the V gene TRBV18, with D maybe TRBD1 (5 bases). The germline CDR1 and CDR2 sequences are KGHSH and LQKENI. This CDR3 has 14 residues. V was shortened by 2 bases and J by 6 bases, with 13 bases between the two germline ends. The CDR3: CASSPSGGGDGYTF. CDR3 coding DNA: TGTGCCAGCTCACCATCGGGGGGTGGCGATGGCTACACCTTC.

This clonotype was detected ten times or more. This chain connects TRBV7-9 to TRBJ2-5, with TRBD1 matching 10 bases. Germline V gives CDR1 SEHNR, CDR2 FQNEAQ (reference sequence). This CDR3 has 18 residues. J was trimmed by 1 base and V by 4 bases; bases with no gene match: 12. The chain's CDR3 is CASSSNRDRGPTQETQYF. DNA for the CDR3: TGTGCCAGCAGCTCTAACCGGGACAGGGGCCCAACCCAAGAGACCCAGTACTTC.

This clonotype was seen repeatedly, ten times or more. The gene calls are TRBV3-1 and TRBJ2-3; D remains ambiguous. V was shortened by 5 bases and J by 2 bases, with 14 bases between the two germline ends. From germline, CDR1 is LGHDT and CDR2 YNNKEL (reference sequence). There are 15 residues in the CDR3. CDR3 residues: CASSLTGPLTDTQYF. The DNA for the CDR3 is TGTGCCAGCAGCTTGACCGGTCCCCTCACAGATACGCAGTATTTT.

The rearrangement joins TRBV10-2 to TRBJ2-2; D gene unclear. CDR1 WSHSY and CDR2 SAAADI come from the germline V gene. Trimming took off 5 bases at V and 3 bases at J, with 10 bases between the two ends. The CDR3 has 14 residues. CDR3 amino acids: CASSPRADTGELFF. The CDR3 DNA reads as TGCGCCAGCAGTCCCCGGGCCGACACCGGGGAGCTGTTTTTT.

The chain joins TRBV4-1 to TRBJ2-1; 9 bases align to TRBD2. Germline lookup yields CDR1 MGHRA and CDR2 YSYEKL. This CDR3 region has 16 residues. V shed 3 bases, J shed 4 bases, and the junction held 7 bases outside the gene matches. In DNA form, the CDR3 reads TGCGCCAGCAGCCAGCCGGGACTAGCACGGTACAATGAGCAGTTCTTC. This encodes CASSQPGLARYNEQFF.